The 13 T cell receptor beta chains reported below all come from one sample, sequenced in a study of blood T cell repertoires in COVID-19. Data came from immunoSEQ multiplex PCR; TCRdb stores just in-frame clones and leaves some out. Of fewer than 30,000 clones listed, more than 75% are singletons. Sequencing was performed on peripheral blood. These TCRs come from a man in his fifties with active COVID-19.

This sequence joins TRBV4-1 and TRBJ1-4; D might be TRBD1 (5 bases). Germline CDR1 reads MGHRA; CDR2 reads YSYEKL. The CDR3 consists of 16 residues. Trimming removed 1 base at V and 8 bases at J, with 17 bases between. In nucleotides, the CDR3 is TGCGCCAGCAGCCAAGCTTATGCAGGGAACCCCGAAAAACTGTTTTTT. Amino acids: CASSQAYAGNPEKLFF.

The V gene is TRBV19, the J gene TRBJ2-5; tentative D call: TRBD2 (6 bases). The CDR3 contains 16 residues. Germline CDR1 and CDR2: LNHDA and SQIVND (reference sequence). Trimming pared 5 bases from V and 5 bases from J, leaving 21 bases between. The CDR3 DNA is TGTGCCAGTAGTTATTTTGTTGGACGGGGGTCGGAGACCCAGTACTTC. Translating gives CASSYFVGRGSETQYF.

The chain employs TRBV7-8 and TRBJ1-5, with 10 bases fitting TRBD1. V gave up 5 bases and J gave up 3 bases; unmatched junction bases: 7. CDR1 is SGHVS and CDR2 is FQNEAQ in the germline V gene. CDR3 length: 16 residues. The CDR3 sequence: CASSNSDRGNNQPQHF. The CDR3 nucleotides are TGTGCCAGCAGCAACTCGGACAGGGGGAACAATCAGCCCCAGCATTTT.

The rearrangement links TRBV18 to TRBJ1-2; D gene ambiguous. The CDR3 has 13 amino acids. Germline CDR1 KGHSH, CDR2 LQKENI. Trimming removed 2 bases from V and 4 bases from J, with 8 bases in between. The CDR3 spells CASSPSSVYGYTF. CDR3 coding DNA: TGTGCCAGCTCACCATCCAGCGTCTATGGCTACACCTTC.

This chain connects TRBV19 to TRBJ1-5; 7 bases map to TRBD1. This CDR3 is 14 amino acids long. From germline, CDR1 is LNHDA and CDR2 SQIVND (reference sequence). Losses at the gene ends were 6 bases for V and 5 bases for J; bases not matched to a gene: 7. The chain's CDR3 is CASRAGQLYQPQHF. The CDR3 coding sequence is TGTGCCAGTAGGGCGGGACAGCTATATCAGCCCCAGCATTTT. The full variable domain, rest sourced from reference TRBV19 and TRBJ1-5, is DGGITQSPKYLFRKEGQNVTLSCEQNLNHDAMYWYRQDPGQGLRLIYYSQIVNDFQKGDIAEGYSVSREKKESFPLTVTSAQKNPTAFYLCASRAGQLYQPQHFGDGTRLSIL.

This chain links TRBV7-9 with TRBJ2-1, with TRBD2 identical over 7 bases. After removal of 1 base from V and 8 bases from J, the junction contained 5 bases not matched to a gene. This CDR3 has 14 amino acids. Germline V gives CDR1 SEHNR, CDR2 FQNEAQ (reference sequence). CDR3 DNA: TGTGCCAGCAGCTTAGATCGACTAGCCGATGAGCAGTTCTTC. Protein sequence: CASSLDRLADEQFF. The whole variable domain, filled in from reference TRBV7-9 and TRBJ2-1, reads DTGVSQNPRHKITKRGQNVTFRCDPISEHNRLYWYRQTLGQGPEFLTYFQNEAQLEKSRLLSDRFSAERPKGSFSTLEIQRTEQGDSAMYLCASSLDRLADEQFFGPGTRLTVL.

The rearrangement uses TRBV7-2 and TRBJ1-6; 8 bases align to TRBD1. From germline, CDR1 is SGHTA and CDR2 FQGNSA. Trimming removed 5 bases from V and 10 bases from J; junction bases left unmatched: 10. The CDR3 has 15 amino acids. This chain's CDR3 is CASSATDRVRSPLHF. In DNA, the CDR3 is TGTGCCAGCAGCGCTACGGACAGGGTTCGGTCACCCCTCCACTTT.

This rearrangement joins TRBV11-2 to TRBJ2-7, with 10 positions matching TRBD2. V lost 3 bases and J lost 5; bases outside the gene matches: 1. This CDR3 contains 13 residues. Germline V gene lookup returns CDR1 SGHAT and CDR2 FQNNGV. The CDR3 protein is CASSFSGGNEQYF. CDR3 sequence (DNA): TGTGCCAGCAGCTTTAGCGGGGGGAACGAGCAGTACTTC.

The V call is TRBV27, the J call TRBJ2-7, with a possible D match to TRBD1 (7 bases). V dropped 6 bases and J dropped 3 bases, with 15 bases sitting between them. Looked up from germline, CDR1 is MNHEY and CDR2 is SMNVEV (reference sequence). The CDR3 sequence is 14 residues long. This CDR3 is CASSGYRGGYEQYF. The CDR3 DNA reads as TGTGCCAGCAGCGGATACAGGGGAGGCTACGAGCAGTACTTC.

This sequence joins TRBV7-2 and TRBJ1-6; 7 bases fit TRBD1. The CDR3 contains 16 residues. CDR1 SGHTA and CDR2 FQGNSA come from the germline V gene. Losses at the gene ends were 6 bases for V and 7 bases for J; bases not matched to a gene: 12. The CDR3 DNA sequence: TGTGCCAGCAGACAACAGGGGTCCGGAGGGAATTCACCCCTCCACTTT. Protein: CASRQQGSGGNSPLHF. Full variable domain (remainder filled in from reference TRBV7-2 and TRBJ1-6): GAGVSQSPSNKVTEKGKDVELRCDPISGHTALYWYRQSLGQGLEFLIYFQGNSAPDKSGLPSDRFSAERTGGSVSTLTIQRTQQEDSAVYLCASRQQGSGGNSPLHFGNGTRLTVT.

V is TRBV7-2 and J is TRBJ2-7; 9 bases are shared with TRBD2. CDR1 is SGHTA and CDR2 is FQGNSA in the germline V gene. V lost 7 bases and J lost 1; bases outside the gene matches: 5. The CDR3 totals 14 residues. In DNA form, the CDR3 reads TGTGCCAGCACCTGGCGGGAGGGGTCCTACGAGCAGTACTTC. Its translation is CASTWREGSYEQYF.

The chain links TRBV28 to TRBJ1-4; 9 nucleotides line up with TRBD1. V dropped 4 bases and J dropped 6; count of bases not matched to a gene: 9. Germline V gives CDR1 MDHEN, CDR2 SYDVKM. The CDR3 has 16 residues. CDR3 DNA sequence: TGTGCCAGCAGTTCCCTCTTGGACAGGGGACATGAAAAACTGTTTTTT. As protein: CASSSLLDRGHEKLFF.

The rearrangement links TRBV28 to TRBJ2-7, with 8 bases that match TRBD2. Germline lookup yields CDR1 MDHEN and CDR2 SYDVKM. CDR3 length equals 14 residues. The J segment lost 6 bases and the V segment lost 7 bases, leaving 11 bases of the junction unmatched. CDR3 protein: CASTLGTRYSEQYF. As DNA, the CDR3 is TGTGCCAGCACCTTGGGGACTAGATATTCCGAGCAGTACTTC. The complete variable domain, with remaining parts taken from reference TRBV28 and TRBJ2-7, reads DVKVTQSSRYLVKRTGEKVFLECVQDMDHENMFWYRQDPGLGLRLIYFSYDVKMKEKGDIPEGYSVSREKKERFSLILESASTNQTSMYLCASTLGTRYSEQYFGPGTRLTVT.